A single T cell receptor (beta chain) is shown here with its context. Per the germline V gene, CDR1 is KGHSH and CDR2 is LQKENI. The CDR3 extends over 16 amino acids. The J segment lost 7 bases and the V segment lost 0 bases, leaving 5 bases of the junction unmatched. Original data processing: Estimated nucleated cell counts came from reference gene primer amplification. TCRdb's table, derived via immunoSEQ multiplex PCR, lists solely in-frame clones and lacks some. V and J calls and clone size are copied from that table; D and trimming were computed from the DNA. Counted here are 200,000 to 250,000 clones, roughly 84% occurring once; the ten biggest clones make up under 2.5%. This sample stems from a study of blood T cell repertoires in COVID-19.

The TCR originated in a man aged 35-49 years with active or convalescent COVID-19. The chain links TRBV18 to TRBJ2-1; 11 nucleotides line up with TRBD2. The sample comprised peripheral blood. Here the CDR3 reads CASSPPGLADPNEQFF. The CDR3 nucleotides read TGTGCCAGCTCACCACCGGGACTAGCGGACCCGAATGAGCAGTTCTTC.